This T cell receptor (beta chain) was captured by sequencing in a study of cytomegalovirus exposure and HLA in healthy donors. The CDR3 is 15 residues long. Deletions cut 5 bases from V and 0 bases from J, with 11 bases between. CDR1 SGHTA and CDR2 FQGTGA come from the germline V gene. Study findings and constraints: Donor immune exposure was known only as CMV serostatus.

Turning to this clone: Its antigen remains unknown.

A multiplex PCR was run with 60 Vbeta primers and 13 Jbeta primers. Only in-frame clones appear in the TCRdb table, and some are missing; sequencing was by immunoSEQ multiplex PCR. The table has 130,000 to 150,000 clones, approximately 78% seen once; the top ten hold more than 4%. The TCR comes from a woman aged 40 to 50 in good health and CMV-seropositive. The sequenced sample consisted of PBMCs. The V call is TRBV7-3, the J call TRBJ2-1, with D possibly being TRBD1 (6 bases). Written as DNA, the CDR3 is TGTGCCAGCAGCCCGAGGGGGAGCTCCTACAATGAGCAGTTCTTC. Amino acids: CASSPRGSSYNEQFF.